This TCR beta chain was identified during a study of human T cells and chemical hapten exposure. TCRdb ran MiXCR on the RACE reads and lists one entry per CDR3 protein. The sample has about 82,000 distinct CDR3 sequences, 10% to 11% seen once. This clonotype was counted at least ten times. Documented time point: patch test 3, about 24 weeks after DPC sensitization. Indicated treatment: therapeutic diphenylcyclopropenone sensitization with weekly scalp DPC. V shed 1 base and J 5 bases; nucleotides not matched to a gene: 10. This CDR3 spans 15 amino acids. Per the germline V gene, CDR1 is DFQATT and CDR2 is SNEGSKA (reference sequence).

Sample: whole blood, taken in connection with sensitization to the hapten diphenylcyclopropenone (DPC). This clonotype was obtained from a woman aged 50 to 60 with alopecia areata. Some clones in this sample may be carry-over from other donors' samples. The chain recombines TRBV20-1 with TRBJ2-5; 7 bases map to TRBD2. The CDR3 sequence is CSARAARERQETQYF. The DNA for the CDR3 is TGCAGTGCTAGAGCCGCGCGGGAGAGGCAGGAGACCCAGTACTTC.